This T cell receptor beta chain is from a study of T cell responses to AZD1222 COVID-19 vaccine. The data were produced by immunoSEQ multiplex PCR, yet TCRdb's version contains in-frame clones alone and is incomplete. The table includes 150,000 to 200,000 clones, roughly 94% detected once. Overall study results and limits: Repertoires were collected only later (after the peak T cell response had occurred). Possibly, clonal diversity was underestimated; donors were largely white British and included more females. CD4 TCRs associated with vaccination spanned spike, dominating at 160-218 and 743-854. It was only six AZD1222 recipients who were seropositive at baseline.

As to this clone: Its antigen is unidentified.

The source was peripheral blood, collected 28 days after the second AZD1222 dose. This clonotype originated in an adult who received the AZD1222 COVID-19 vaccine.

The CDR3 nucleotides are TGCGCCAGATCAGACAGGGATGGAAACACCATATATTTT. Translating gives CARSDRDGNTIYF. The chain recombines TRBV5-1 with TRBJ1-3, with 7 nucleotides matching TRBD1. Germline CDR1 is SGHRS and CDR2 is YFSETQ. CDR3 size: 13 residues. With 8 bases clipped from V and 3 bases from J, the junction kept 5 bases outside the gene matches.